Listed below are T cell receptor beta chains from one sample, sequenced in a study of cytomegalovirus exposure and HLA in healthy donors. Clones were read by immunoSEQ multiplex PCR, and TCRdb kept only the in-frame ones, dropping some. This sample has roughly 100,000 clones, with around 82% found just once. Sequencing was done on a sample of PBMCs. Receptors were obtained from a woman between 35 and 50 years old in good health and CMV-seronegative. The CDR3 runs from the conserved cysteine through the conserved F or W. D genes are given only for firm matches. The size of a clone is reported for some rows only, either as once, few or many, or as a class for expanded clones.

abundance,d_gene,j_gene,v_gene,CDR3nt,CDR3aa
.,.,TRBJ1-2,TRBV18,TGTGCCAGCTCACCACAGGGGAATGGCTACACCTTC,CASSPQGNGYTF
.,.,TRBJ2-7,TRBV6-5,TGTGCCAGCAGCCCCGGGCAGGGGTCGGGGGAGCAGTACTTC,CASSPGQGSGEQYF
.,.,TRBJ2-1,TRBV5-1,TGCGCCAGCAGCACGCGGGACCTCCCGGCGGATGAGCAGTTCTTC,CASSTRDLPADEQFF
.,.,TRBJ1-1,TRBV6-1,TGTGCCAGCAGTGAAGTTCCAGGGTGGGAAACTGAAGCTTTCTTT,CASSEVPGWETEAFF
.,.,TRBJ1-1,TRBV20-1,TGCAGTGCTAGGGGGCGGATCGGAGCTTTCTTT,CSARGRIGAFF
once,TRBD2,TRBJ2-6,TRBV27,TGTGCCAGCAGTTTTGAGCTAGCGGGAGATGGGGCCAACGTCCTGACTTTC,CASSFELAGDGANVLTF
.,TRBD1,TRBJ1-2,TRBV9,TGTGCCAGCAGCGTGCGAGGGGGGACAGGGGCGATAAACTATGGCTACACCTTC,CASSVRGGTGAINYGYTF
.,.,TRBJ1-4,TRBV19,TGTGCCAGTAGTATACACCCAGAGGGCCCTTTTATTTGGGAAAAACTGTTTTTT,CASSIHPEGPFIWEKLFF
.,.,TRBJ2-1,TRBV5-6,TGTGCCAGCAGTCCCCAGGAAATGGGTGAGCAGTTCTTC,CASSPQEMGEQFF
.,.,TRBJ1-4,TRBV19,TGTGCCACTGAGACCAGGGATCAAGAAAAACTGTTTTTT,CATETRDQEKLFF
.,.,TRBJ2-3,TRBV28,TGTGCCAGCAGTTTCGCCGAGGGTGGTACGCAGTATTTT,CASSFAEGGTQYF
.,TRBD2,TRBJ2-1,TRBV4-3,TGCGCCAGCAGCCAGAACGGAGCGGGGGGCTACAATGAGCAGTTCTTC,CASSQNGAGGYNEQFF
.,TRBD1,TRBJ1-1,TRBV6-4,TGTGCCAGCAGGAAACAGGGGGCGGTTGGTGAAGCTTTCTTT,CASRKQGAVGEAFF
.,.,TRBJ1-2,TRBV6-6,TGTGCCAGCAGTTCGGGGGGGTATGGCTACACCTTC,CASSSGGYGYTF
.,TRBD1,TRBJ2-4,TRBV6-5,TGTGCCAGCAGTCCAGGGGGCAGGGCCAAAAACATTCAGTACTTC,CASSPGGRAKNIQYF
.,TRBD1,TRBJ1-2,TRBV7-2,TGTGCCAGCAGCCAGGACAGGCGGGGTGGCTACACCTTC,CASSQDRRGGYTF
few,TRBD1,TRBJ2-7,TRBV5-1,TGCGCCAGCAGCCCCGGACCGGGACAGTACTCCTACGAGCAGTACTTC,CASSPGPGQYSYEQYF
.,TRBD1,TRBJ1-1,TRBV5-5,TGTGCCAGCAGCTTGGGGCCAACAGGGGCCGAAGCTTTCTTT,CASSLGPTGAEAFF
few,TRBD2,TRBJ2-7,TRBV7-9,TGTGCCAGCAGACCTCGGGATCGGGAGGGCTCCTACGAGCAGTACTTC,CASRPRDREGSYEQYF
.,TRBD2,TRBJ2-1,TRBV5-1,TGCGCCAGCAGCTTGGAGGGACTAGCGGGAGAGGGAGAGCAGTTCTTC,CASSLEGLAGEGEQFF
.,.,TRBJ2-7,TRBV28,TGTGCCAGCAGCTCCCCGGAGATCTCCCCCTACGAGCAGTACTTC,CASSSPEISPYEQYF
.,.,TRBJ2-7,TRBV7-2,TGTGCCAGCAGCTCCCGCGCCCCACTAGGAATTTATATATACGAGCAGTACTTC,CASSSRAPLGIYIYEQYF
.,.,TRBJ1-1,TRBV7-9,TGTGCCAGCAGCTTGACGGACAGTGAAGCTTTCTTT,CASSLTDSEAFF
.,.,TRBJ2-5,TRBV27,TGTGCCAGCAGTTTATGGGGGGGGGCCCAACTTCAAGAGACCCAGTACTTC,CASSLWGGAQLQETQYF
.,TRBD2,TRBJ2-1,TRBV12-5,TGTGCTAGTGGTCCTCAAACTAGCGGGAGAGGCGGTGAGCAGTTCTTC,CASGPQTSGRGGEQFF
.,.,TRBJ1-5,TRBV28,TGTGCCAGCAGTTTGTTAATTTTTCGAGGCTCAGGGCTGGGCCAGCCCCAGCATTTT,CASSLLIFRGSGLGQPQHF
.,.,TRBJ2-3,TRBV5-4,TGTGCGGCGAATCTGCCAGGGACAGATACGCAGTATTTT,CAANLPGTDTQYF
.,.,TRBJ1-5,TRBV19,TGTGCCAGTAGTATCTCCGACAGATCCAATCAGCCCCAGCATTTT,CASSISDRSNQPQHF
.,.,TRBJ2-5,TRBV5-8,TGTGCCAGCAGCTTGGTGGGGGGACGGCGGACCCAGTACTTC,CASSLVGGRRTQYF
.,.,TRBJ2-7,TRBV19,TGTGCCAGTGGAAAACCTGGGACATTTATCTACGAGCAGTACTTC,CASGKPGTFIYEQYF
.,TRBD1,TRBJ1-3,TRBV6-5,TGTGCCAGTATACGGGACAGCAACTCTGGAAACACCATATATTTT,CASIRDSNSGNTIYF
.,.,TRBJ2-7,TRBV10-3,TGTGCCATCAGAGGGAGCTCCTACGAGCAGTACTTC,CAIRGSSYEQYF
.,TRBD1,TRBJ2-5,TRBV28,TGTGCCAGCAGTTACAGGGGGCAAGAGACCCAGTACTTC,CASSYRGQETQYF
.,TRBD2,TRBJ2-7,TRBV6-5,TGTGCCAGCAGCCAAGTTCTAGCGGGAGCGCAAGAGCAGTACTTC,CASSQVLAGAQEQYF
.,.,TRBJ1-1,TRBV6-5,TGTGCCAGCAGTTACGGGGGGACTGAAGCTTTCTTT,CASSYGGTEAFF
.,.,TRBJ2-7,TRBV19,TGTGCCAGTAGTGAAAACAGGGTCGAGCAGTACTTC,CASSENRVEQYF
.,.,TRBJ2-1,TRBV7-9,TGTGCCAGCAGCTTACAATTCGACTCAGGGCGGGGTCGGAATGAGCAGTTCTTC,CASSLQFDSGRGRNEQFF
.,.,TRBJ1-1,TRBV18,TGTGCCAGCTCACCGGGGGGGTTAAACACTGAAGCTTTCTTT,CASSPGGLNTEAFF
.,.,TRBJ2-5,TRBV7-8,TGTGCCAGCAGTAAAGTGAGTCCGAGAAGATACCAAGAGACCCAGTACTTC,CASSKVSPRRYQETQYF
once,TRBD1,TRBJ2-7,TRBV6-5,TGTGCCAGCAGTTACTCGACCACAGGGGGCTACGAGCAGTACTTC,CASSYSTTGGYEQYF
.,TRBD2,TRBJ2-1,TRBV28,TGTGCCAGCAGTGACAGACTAGCGGGAGTTGGCAATGAGCAGTTCTTC,CASSDRLAGVGNEQFF
.,.,TRBJ2-6,TRBV7-3,TGTGCCAGCAGCTCGAAGGGGGGGACCTCTGGGGCCAACGTCCTGACTTTC,CASSSKGGTSGANVLTF
once,.,TRBJ2-3,TRBV28,TGTGCCAGCAGTTTAGAGACAGCCGACCTTAGCACAGATACGCAGTATTTT,CASSLETADLSTDTQYF
.,.,TRBJ1-4,TRBV5-4,TGTGCCAGCAGCTGGGGAGGGACAACTGCTAATGAAAAACTGTTTTTT,CASSWGGTTANEKLFF
.,TRBD2,TRBJ2-7,TRBV27,TGTGCCAGCAGTTTATACGGAGGGACTAGCGTCTACGAGCAGTACTTC,CASSLYGGTSVYEQYF
.,.,TRBJ2-1,TRBV5-1,TGCGCCAGCAGCTTACACGGGAGCAATGAGCAGTTCTTC,CASSLHGSNEQFF
.,.,TRBJ2-7,TRBV28,TGTGCCAGCAGTTCCGAAGGTGGAGGGCGCAGCTCCTACGAGCAGTACTTC,CASSSEGGGRSSYEQYF
once,TRBD1,TRBJ2-7,TRBV6-5,TGTGCCAGCGGGGGATACAGGGGTGCAGGCGACGAGCAGTACTTC,CASGGYRGAGDEQYF
.,.,TRBJ2-2,TRBV7-8,TGTGCCAGCAGCCTCCTACTAGGAAGGACCGGGGAGCTGTTTTTT,CASSLLLGRTGELFF
.,.,TRBJ1-3,TRBV27,TGTGCCAGCAGTTTATTGGGGGGGATCTCTGGAAACACCATATATTTT,CASSLLGGISGNTIYF
.,TRBD1,TRBJ2-3,TRBV2,TGTGCCAGCGGACGGACAGGGGGCGGCACAGATACGCAGTATTTT,CASGRTGGGTDTQYF
.,.,TRBJ1-1,TRBV28,TGTGCCAGCAGTTTCGGACAGTCCAACACTGAAGTTTTCTTT,CASSFGQSNTEVFF
.,.,TRBJ2-3,TRBV6-1,TGTGCCAGCTCGAAAGGGGTTGCGCAGTATTTT,CASSKGVAQYF
few,TRBD1,TRBJ1-5,TRBV2,TGTGCCAGGGGGGACAGCAGCAATCAGCCCCAGCATTTT,CARGDSSNQPQHF
.,TRBD1,TRBJ2-2,TRBV5-6,TGTGCCAGCAGCTTGTTGGGACAGGGGGTGACCGGGGAGCTGTTTTTT,CASSLLGQGVTGELFF